This TCR beta chain derives from a study of OX40 agonist ivuxolimab in advanced cancers. For the wider study: The costimulatory receptor OX40 (CD134) was targeted by ivuxolimab, a fully human IgG2 agonistic monoclonal antibody. Intravenous ivuxolimab was administered to patients every 2 weeks at six dose levels: 0.01, 0.1, 0.3, 1.5, 3 and 10 mg/kg. Of the approximately 50 dose-escalation patients, hepatocellular carcinoma was present in roughly 19, melanoma in roughly 15, renal cell carcinoma in 9 and head and neck cancer in 9. The dose-escalation cohort was approximately 83% male with a mean age of about 60 years, ranging from about 23 to 85. Patients were allowed to have had prior anti-PD-1, anti-PD-L1 or anti-CTLA-4 therapy, and around 37% of the dose-escalation patients had previously received checkpoint inhibitors. Three dose-escalation patients achieved partial responses, one with hepatocellular carcinoma and two with cutaneous melanoma. The purpose of peripheral TCRbeta sequencing was to test whether ivuxolimab changed TCR sequence diversity and led to clonal T-cell expansion. The paper reports the monotherapy dose-escalation portion (N of about 50 patients) of the phase I ivuxolimab trial. Results and caveats for the whole study, not just this receptor: At doses of 0.1 to 3.0 mg/kg, clonal expansion of both CD4+ and CD8+ T cells in blood was seen between baseline and week 6. Antigen specificity was not determined for the clonally expanded peripheral T cells. After ivuxolimab, CD8+ T cells had more expanded clones than CD4+ T cells on average. In the 0.1-3.0 mg/kg groups, partial responders were among the patients with the lowest normalized peripheral clonal expansion, particularly in CD8+ T cells. Low levels of normalized T-cell clonal expansion were also shown by some nonresponding patients.

The trial excluded patients who had a history of autoimmune disease or who were on systemic immunosuppression. Peripheral blood for TCR sequencing was collected from all dose cohorts at baseline, on cycle 4 day 1, and on cycle 7 day 1. Samples came from an open-label, multicenter, first-in-human phase I dose-escalation trial of ivuxolimab. Adults with locally advanced or metastatic melanoma, renal cell carcinoma, hepatocellular carcinoma or head and neck squamous cell carcinoma were enrolled in the trial. Before TCR sequencing, CD4+ T cells and CD8+ T cells were sorted from peripheral blood as separate populations. With respect to this clone: Which antigen it targets is not known. The sample holds no much larger clone one base away, and base qualities are not on file.

To sequence the TCRbeta CDR3 region, genomic DNA was isolated from the sorted cells. TCRbeta CDR3 regions were sequenced using the immunoSEQ Assay. The clones in this table, taken by TCRdb from immuneACCESS, are in-frame only. Not every clone is retained; where verified, under half of the shortfall comes from an unresolved V gene, and the cause of the rest is unknown. This sample holds about 110,000 clones; approximately 90% were observed only once. Approximately 0.63% of the sample goes to the ten largest clones. Taken from the germline V gene, the CDR1 and CDR2 loops are SGHNT and YENEEA. CDR3 length: 15 amino acids, cysteine to phenylalanine. The sequence is cut down to CDR3 DNA, 45 bases in frame from base 1. Unmatched junction bases come to 9, with V trimmed by 8 bases and J by 5 bases.

The specimen was CD4+ or CD8+ T cells sorted from blood, collected in a trial of the OX40 agonist ivuxolimab. The TCR sequence derives from an adult with an advanced solid tumor such as melanoma, head and neck, liver or kidney cancer. The V and J genes are TRBV11-3 and TRBJ2-2, and TRBD1 matches 9 of the central bases. The sequenced DNA: TGTGCCAGCTCCCCCGGGACAGGGTTGACCGGGGAGCTGTTTTTT. Its coded protein is CASSPGTGLTGELFF.